The source of this T cell receptor (beta chain) is a study of cytomegalovirus exposure and HLA in healthy donors. The overall study: An analysis done earlier identified about 100 million unique TCR beta sequences from about 179 million T cells.

Trimming cost V 0 bases and J 5 bases, with 18 bases left between them. Per the germline V gene, CDR1 is LNHNV and CDR2 is YYDKDF (reference sequence). The CDR3 length is 17 residues. General study findings and limits: It was confirmed in vitro that three of the CMV-associated chains were specific for CMV antigens. The study labeled approximately 150 TCR beta chains cytomegalovirus-associated.

A remark on this clone: Antigen specificity is unknown.

Use of 60 Vbeta and 13 Jbeta primers characterized the PCR. Only in-frame clones appear in the TCRdb table, and some are missing; sequencing was by immunoSEQ multiplex PCR. The data hold approximately 120,000 clones, with approximately 80% observed a single time. Specimen: PBMCs. The chain has TRBV15 and TRBJ2-3; the D gene is possibly TRBD2 (5 bases). The source of this sequence is a man aged 40-55 years in good health and CMV-seronegative. CDR3 amino acids: CATSRDRGSTKGDTQYF. CDR3 in DNA: TGTGCCACCAGCAGAGATCGAGGGAGTACAAAAGGAGATACGCAGTATTTT.